This T cell receptor (beta chain) is from a study of cytomegalovirus exposure and HLA in healthy donors. Study details: Later, an analysis reported that the 100 to 150 validation repertoires had used the same platform as the approximately 660 first-cohort repertoires.

Points from the study as a whole: Under in vitro conditions, three CMV-associated chains were confirmed as specific for CMV antigens. In a later analysis, first-cohort TCR clusters were found to tend to co-occur in the approximately 120 validation repertoires.

The CDR3 covers 13 residues. The ends were cut back, 2 bases at V and 4 bases at J, with 8 bases in the middle. Germline V gene lookup returns CDR1 KGHSH and CDR2 LQKENI. The assay was immunoSEQ multiplex PCR, and TCRdb's table has in-frame clones only and misses some. This table has 150,000 or so clones, about 87% appearing once. The study drew the donors from its approximately 110-subject validation cohort, separate from the approximately 700-subject first cohort. Remarks on this clone: Its antigen is not known.

The chain carries TRBV18 and TRBJ1-1; D perhaps matches TRBD1 (5 bases). Sequences were obtained from PBMCs. The sequence came from a woman aged 25 to 39 in good health and CMV-seronegative. The chain's CDR3 is CASSPVGLTEAFF. In nucleotides, the CDR3 is TGTGCCAGCTCACCAGTGGGGCTCACTGAAGCTTTCTTT.